Below, 19 T cell receptor beta chains from the same sample are listed, as sequenced in a study of blood T cell repertoires in COVID-19. Generated by immunoSEQ multiplex PCR, the TCRdb table keeps only in-frame clones and is missing some. The sample carries 200,000 to 300,000 clones, about 87% recorded once. Material for sequencing was PBMCs or T cells enriched from blood (not recorded which). Every receptor here comes from a woman in her thirties or forties with acute COVID-19.

On this clone itself: The sample holds other DNA sequences that translate to the same CDR3. The CDR3 sequence is CASSQETGRAFF. The CDR3 nucleotides are TGTGCCAGCAGCCAAGAGACAGGGAGGGCTTTCTTT. The chain recombines TRBV3-1 (or the pseudogene TRBV3-2) with TRBJ1-1; 7 positions match TRBD1. The V segment lost 0 bases and the J segment 11 bases; nucleotides outside the gene matches: 3. The germline gives CDR1 LGHDT, CDR2 YNNKEL (reference sequence). This CDR3 has 12 residues.

This chain links TRBV5-5 with TRBJ2-7; TRBD1 aligns across 7 bases. V trimming: 4 bases; J trimming: 9 bases; junction bases outside the gene matches: 13. The CDR3 consists of 14 residues. Germline assignment: CDR1 SGHKS and CDR2 YYEKEE (reference sequence). The chain's CDR3 is CASSNWDSQVAQYF. The CDR3 DNA sequence: TGTGCCAGCAGCAACTGGGACAGCCAAGTAGCGCAGTACTTC.

CDR3 nucleotides: TGCGCCAGCAGCTATAAGCAAGAGTATGAGACCCAGTACTTC. This codes for CASSYKQEYETQYF. The chain links TRBV5-1 to TRBJ2-5; D ambiguous. Germline assignment: CDR1 SGHRS and CDR2 YFSETQ. The CDR3 covers 14 residues. The ends were cut back, 3 bases at V and 5 bases at J, with 14 bases in the middle.

The CDR3 DNA sequence: TGTGCCAGCAGTTTACTGGGGACTCACGATCTTCAGCCCCAGCATTTT. Translating gives CASSLLGTHDLQPQHF. This chain links TRBV28 with TRBJ1-5; weak D call: TRBD1 (5 bases). The CDR3 runs to 16 residues. V was trimmed by 2 bases and J by 6 bases, leaving 17 bases between them. CDR1 is MDHEN and CDR2 is SYDVKM in the germline V gene.

The chain has TRBV11-3 and TRBJ1-2; the D gene is possibly TRBD1 (5 bases). The CDR3 length is 14 residues. Between the trimmed V and J ends, which lost 4 bases and 6 bases, there was a span of 15 bases. Germline loops: CDR1 SGHNT, CDR2 YENEEA. The CDR3 here is CASSSLQGRDGYTF. CDR3 sequence (DNA): TGTGCCAGCAGCTCCCTCCAGGGTCGCGATGGCTACACCTTC.

In this sample, this clone turned up once. V is TRBV2 and J is TRBJ2-4; a possible D gene is TRBD1 (8 bases). Trimming took off 5 bases at V and 12 bases at J, with 14 bases between the two ends. The CDR3 sequence is 12 residues long. The germline V gene encodes CDR1 SNHLY and CDR2 FYNNEI. CDR3: CASSSYRGGQYF. In nucleotides, the CDR3 is TGTGCCAGCAGTTCCTACAGGGGGGGTCAGTACTTC.

The V gene is TRBV9, the J gene TRBJ2-1; perhaps TRBD1 as D (6 bases). Trimming shortened V by 1 base and J by 10 bases, and 21 bases separated the two germline ends. The germline V gene has CDR1 SGDLS and CDR2 YYNGEE. The CDR3 has 16 amino acids. CDR3 in amino acids: CASSVSSRGEGQEQFF. The DNA of the CDR3 is TGTGCCAGCAGCGTATCATCTAGGGGCGAGGGACAAGAGCAGTTCTTC.

CDR3 nucleotides: TGTGCCAGCAGCCCTGGGCCCTCCGGGGATCAGCCCCAGCATTTT. Translating gives CASSPGPSGDQPQHF. This chain joins TRBV7-6 and TRBJ1-5; D not certain. Looked up from germline, CDR1 is SGHVS and CDR2 is FNYEAQ. This CDR3 region has 15 residues. Trimming pared 5 bases from V and 5 bases from J, leaving 16 bases between.

This clone showed up just once. The chain links TRBV14 to TRBJ2-1; no clear D gene. This CDR3 is built from 15 residues. The ends were cut back, 1 base at V and 0 bases at J, with 7 bases in the middle. Germline CDR1 SGHDN, CDR2 FVKESK. This CDR3 is CASSQGPSSYNEQFF. In DNA, the CDR3 is TGTGCCAGCAGCCAAGGTCCCAGCTCCTACAATGAGCAGTTCTTC.

The V call is TRBV5-5, the J call TRBJ1-4; D possibly corresponds to TRBD1 (5 bases). Trimming took off 3 bases at V and 8 bases at J, with 11 bases between the two ends. Germline CDR1 SGHKS, CDR2 YYEKEE (reference sequence). The CDR3 runs 13 residues. The CDR3 loop is CASSWGPREKLFF. In DNA form, the CDR3 reads TGTGCCAGCAGCTGGGGCCCGCGGGAAAAACTGTTTTTT. Filled out from reference TRBV5-5 and TRBJ1-4, the complete variable domain reads DAGVTQSPTHLIKTRGQQVTLRCSPISGHKSVSWYQQVLGQGPQFIFQYYEKEERGRGNFPDRFSARQFPNYSSELNVNALLLGDSALYLCASSWGPREKLFFGSGTQLSVL.

This clone was observed a few times. The chain joins TRBV11-2 to TRBJ2-2; 10 nucleotides agree with TRBD2. V gave up 2 bases and J gave up 3 bases; unmatched junction bases: 3. Germline values: CDR1 SGHAT, CDR2 FQNNGV. The CDR3 extends over 16 amino acids. The CDR3 DNA follows: TGTGCCAGCAGCTTAACTAGCGGGACTTACACCGGGGAGCTGTTTTTT. The encoded protein is CASSLTSGTYTGELFF.

The V call is TRBV15, the J call TRBJ2-7; tentatively, D is TRBD2 (6 bases). With 3 bases removed from V and 2 bases from J, the gap between germline ends came to 20 bases. The CDR3 length is 17 residues. The germline gives CDR1 LNHNV, CDR2 YYDKDF (reference sequence). The DNA for the CDR3 is TGTGCCACCAGCAGCTCCTTGGAGGGGATTGGAACCTACGAGCAGTACGTC. This gives the protein CATSSSLEGIGTYEQYV.

V gene TRBV11-3 combines with J gene TRBJ1-1; the D is unclear. The CDR3 loop spans 14 amino acids. CDR1 is SGHNT, CDR2 YENEEA, per germline. The V and J ends lost 1 base and 1 base respectively, with 7 bases between them. In DNA form, the CDR3 reads TGTGCCAGCAGCTTAGTGGTAGCGAACACTGAAGCTTTCTTT. Translating gives CASSLVVANTEAFF.

The V and J genes are TRBV5-3 and TRBJ1-1; 8 bases fit TRBD1. TRBV5-3 is known as an ORF, though its function is uncertain. CDR3 length: 16 amino acids. Trimming cost V 1 base and J 6 bases; bases outside gene matches: 11. DNA of the CDR3: TGTGCCAGAAGCTTGTGGCGAGACAGGGGATTATCTGAAGCTTTCTTT. It yields the protein CARSLWRDRGLSEAFF.

V is TRBV3-1 (or the pseudogene TRBV3-2) and J is TRBJ1-2, with TRBD1 matching 9 bases. Per germline, CDR1 LGHDT and CDR2 YNNKEL (reference sequence). With V trimmed by 4 bases and J by 0 bases, 3 bases remained unmatched. This CDR3 comprises 15 residues. CDR3 nucleotide sequence: TGTGCCAGCAGCCGAGGACAGGGGTCTAACTATGGCTACACCTTC. Translated, it gives CASSRGQGSNYGYTF.

The genes are TRBV7-2 and TRBJ2-1; 11 bases align to TRBD1. The germline V gene has CDR1 SGHTA and CDR2 FQGNSA. The CDR3 runs 14 residues. The V and J ends lost 8 bases and 7 bases, in that order; junction bases with no gene match: 7. This CDR3 reads CASWDRGRGNEQFF. CDR3 bases: TGTGCCAGCTGGGACAGGGGGAGAGGAAATGAGCAGTTCTTC.

V is TRBV5-1 and J is TRBJ1-1, with TRBD1 matching over 9 bases. Germline CDR1 is SGHRS and CDR2 is YFSETQ. This CDR3 contains 17 residues. V dropped 3 bases and J dropped 4; count of bases not matched to a gene: 13. CDR3 loop: CASSWVTGTGLATEAFF. The CDR3 DNA follows: TGCGCCAGCAGCTGGGTAACCGGGACAGGGCTTGCCACTGAAGCTTTCTTT.

The chain uses TRBV6-4 and TRBJ1-1, with D possibly TRBD1 on 6 matching bases. Germline values: CDR1 MRHNA, CDR2 SNTAGT. The CDR3 spans 13 residues. Trimming took 3 bases from V and 4 from J, leaving 9 bases between them. CDR3 loop: CASSEGAATEAFF. The CDR3 coding sequence is TGTGCCAGCAGTGAGGGGGCTGCCACTGAAGCTTTCTTT.

The chain recombines TRBV30 with TRBJ2-1; the D gene is possibly TRBD2 (6 bases). The V end was cut by 0 bases, the J end by 0 bases, with 9 bases between. Germline V gene sequence: CDR1 GTSNPN, CDR2 SVGIG (reference sequence). This CDR3 contains 15 residues. CDR3 region: CAWSVLALSYNEQFF. Here the CDR3 DNA reads TGTGCCTGGAGTGTACTAGCACTCTCCTACAATGAGCAGTTCTTC.